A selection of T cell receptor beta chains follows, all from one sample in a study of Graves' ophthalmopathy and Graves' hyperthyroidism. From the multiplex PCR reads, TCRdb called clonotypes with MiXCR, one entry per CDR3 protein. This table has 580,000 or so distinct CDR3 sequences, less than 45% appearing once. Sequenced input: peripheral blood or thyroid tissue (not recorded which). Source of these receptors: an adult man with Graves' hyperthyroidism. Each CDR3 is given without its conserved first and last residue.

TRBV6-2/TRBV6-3 AAGRLAGSEQY
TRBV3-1 ASSQVLGEQY
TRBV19 ASRPAGDYEQY
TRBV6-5 ASSYSRKGAWYGYT
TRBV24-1 ATSEPGTGAEAF
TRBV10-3 ASSGRELAGLSGLEQY
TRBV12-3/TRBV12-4 ASRPTAGKETQY
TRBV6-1 ASRDLTGSVRENTIY
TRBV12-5 ASGLVSRVYFSGNTIY
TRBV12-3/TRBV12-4 ASKRGINTEAF